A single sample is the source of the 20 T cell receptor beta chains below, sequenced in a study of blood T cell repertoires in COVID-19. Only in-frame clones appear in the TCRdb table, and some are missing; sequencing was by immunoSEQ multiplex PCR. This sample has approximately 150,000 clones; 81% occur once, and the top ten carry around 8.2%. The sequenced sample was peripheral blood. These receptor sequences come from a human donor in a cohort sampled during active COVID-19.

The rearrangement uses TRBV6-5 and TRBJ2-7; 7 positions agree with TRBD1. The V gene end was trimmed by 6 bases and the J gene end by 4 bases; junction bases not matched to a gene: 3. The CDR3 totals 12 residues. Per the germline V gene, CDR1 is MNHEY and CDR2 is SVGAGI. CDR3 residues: CASSLQGYEQYF. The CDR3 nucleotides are TGTGCCAGCAGCCTACAGGGGTACGAGCAGTACTTC.

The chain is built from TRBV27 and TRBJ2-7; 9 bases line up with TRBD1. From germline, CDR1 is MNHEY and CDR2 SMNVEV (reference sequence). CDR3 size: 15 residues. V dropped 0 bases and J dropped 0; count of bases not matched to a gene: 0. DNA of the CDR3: TGTGCCAGCAGTTTATCGGGACAGGGCTCCTACGAGCAGTACTTC. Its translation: CASSLSGQGSYEQYF.

The CDR3: CASSQDTPAAYEQYF. CDR3 nucleotide sequence: TGCGCCAGCAGCCAAGATACCCCCGCGGCCTACGAGCAGTACTTC. V is TRBV4-3 and J is TRBJ2-7; D is ambiguous. This CDR3 region has 15 residues. V lost 0 bases, J lost 2 bases, and 11 bases lay in between. The germline CDR1 and CDR2 sequences are LGHNA and YSLEER.

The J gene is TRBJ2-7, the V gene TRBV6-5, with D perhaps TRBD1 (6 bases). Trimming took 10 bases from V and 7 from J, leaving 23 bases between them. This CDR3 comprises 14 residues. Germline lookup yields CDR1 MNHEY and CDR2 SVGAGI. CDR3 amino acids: CATEGGASTGEQYF. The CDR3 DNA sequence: TGTGCCACTGAAGGGGGAGCTTCTACGGGGGAGCAGTACTTC.

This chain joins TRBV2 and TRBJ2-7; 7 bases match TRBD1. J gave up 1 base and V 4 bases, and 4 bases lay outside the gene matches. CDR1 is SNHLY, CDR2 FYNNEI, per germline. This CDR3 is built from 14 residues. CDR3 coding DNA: TGTGCCAGCAGTGTTACAGGGGTGTCCTACGAGCAGTACTTC. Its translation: CASSVTGVSYEQYF.

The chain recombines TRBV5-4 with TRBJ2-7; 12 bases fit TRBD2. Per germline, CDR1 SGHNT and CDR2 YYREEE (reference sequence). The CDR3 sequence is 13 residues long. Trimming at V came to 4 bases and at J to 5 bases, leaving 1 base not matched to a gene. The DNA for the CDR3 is TGTGCCAGCAGCCGACTAGCGGGAGACGAGCAGTACTTC. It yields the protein CASSRLAGDEQYF. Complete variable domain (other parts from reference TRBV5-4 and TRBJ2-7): ETGVTQSPTHLIKTRGQQVTLRCSSQSGHNTVSWYQQALGQGPQFIFQYYREEENGRGNFPPRFSGLQFPNYSSELNVNALELDDSALYLCASSRLAGDEQYFGPGTRLTVT.

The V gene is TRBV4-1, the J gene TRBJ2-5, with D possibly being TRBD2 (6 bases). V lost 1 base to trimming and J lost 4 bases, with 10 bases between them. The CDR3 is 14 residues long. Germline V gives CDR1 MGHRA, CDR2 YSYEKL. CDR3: CASSQVSSVETQYF. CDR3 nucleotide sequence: TGCGCCAGCAGCCAAGTCTCTAGCGTAGAGACCCAGTACTTC.

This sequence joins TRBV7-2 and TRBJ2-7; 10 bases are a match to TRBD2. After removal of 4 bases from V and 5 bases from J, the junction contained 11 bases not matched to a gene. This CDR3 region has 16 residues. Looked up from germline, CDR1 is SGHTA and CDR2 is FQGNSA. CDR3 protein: CASSYSPSGSRNEQYF. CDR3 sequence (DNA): TGTGCCAGCAGCTATTCCCCTAGCGGGAGTAGAAACGAGCAGTACTTC.

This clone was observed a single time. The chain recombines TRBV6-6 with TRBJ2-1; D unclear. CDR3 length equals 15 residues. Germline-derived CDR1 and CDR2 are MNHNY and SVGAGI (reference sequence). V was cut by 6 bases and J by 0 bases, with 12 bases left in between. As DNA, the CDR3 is TGTGCCAGCAGCGCTACTACCTTCTCCTACAATGAGCAGTTCTTC. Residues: CASSATTFSYNEQFF.

The CDR3 nucleotides are TGCAGTGCTAGTCTAGCGGGAGCCAACGAGCAGTACTTC. The encoded protein is CSASLAGANEQYF. This sequence joins TRBV20-1 and TRBJ2-7, with 10 bases fitting TRBD2. Germline values: CDR1 DFQATT, CDR2 SNEGSKA (reference sequence). J was trimmed by 5 bases and V by 3 bases; bases with no gene match: 4. The CDR3 has 13 amino acids.

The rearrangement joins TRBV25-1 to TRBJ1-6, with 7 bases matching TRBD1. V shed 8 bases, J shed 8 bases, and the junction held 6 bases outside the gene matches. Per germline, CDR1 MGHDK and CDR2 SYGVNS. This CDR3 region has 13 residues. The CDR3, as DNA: TGTGCCAGCCGCGACAGGGTTGATTCACCCCTCCACTTT. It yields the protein CASRDRVDSPLHF.

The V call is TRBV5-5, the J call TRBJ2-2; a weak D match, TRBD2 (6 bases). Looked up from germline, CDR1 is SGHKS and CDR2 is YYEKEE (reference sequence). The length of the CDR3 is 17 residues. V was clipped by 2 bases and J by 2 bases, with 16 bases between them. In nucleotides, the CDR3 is TGTGCCAGCAGCTTTGCATTTTTGGGACTTAACACCGGGGAGCTGTTTTTT. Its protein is CASSFAFLGLNTGELFF.

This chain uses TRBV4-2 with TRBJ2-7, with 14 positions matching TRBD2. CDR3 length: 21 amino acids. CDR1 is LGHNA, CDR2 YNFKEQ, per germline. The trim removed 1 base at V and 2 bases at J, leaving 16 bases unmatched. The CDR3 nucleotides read TGTGCCAGCAGCCAAGCTTCCCAAGATATTTGGACTAGCGGGAGGACCTACGAGCAGTACTTC. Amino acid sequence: CASSQASQDIWTSGRTYEQYF.

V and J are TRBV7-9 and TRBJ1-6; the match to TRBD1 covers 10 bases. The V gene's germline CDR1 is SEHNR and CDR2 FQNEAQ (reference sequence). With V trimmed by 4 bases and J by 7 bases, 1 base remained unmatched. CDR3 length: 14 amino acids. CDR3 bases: TGTGCCAGCAGCTCGGGACAGGGGAATTCACCCCTCCACTTT. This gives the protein CASSSGQGNSPLHF.

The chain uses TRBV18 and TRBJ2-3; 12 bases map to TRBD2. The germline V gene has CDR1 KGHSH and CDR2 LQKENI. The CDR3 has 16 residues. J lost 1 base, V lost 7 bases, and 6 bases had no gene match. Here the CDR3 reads CASFGTSGQGTDTQYF. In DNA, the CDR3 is TGTGCCAGCTTCGGGACTAGCGGGCAGGGCACAGATACGCAGTATTTT. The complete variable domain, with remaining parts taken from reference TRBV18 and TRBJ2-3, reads NAGVMQNPRHLVRRRGQEARLRCSPMKGHSHVYWYRQLPEEGLKFMVYLQKENIIDESGMPKERFSAEFPKEGPSILRIQQVVRGDSAAYFCASFGTSGQGTDTQYFGPGTRLTVL.

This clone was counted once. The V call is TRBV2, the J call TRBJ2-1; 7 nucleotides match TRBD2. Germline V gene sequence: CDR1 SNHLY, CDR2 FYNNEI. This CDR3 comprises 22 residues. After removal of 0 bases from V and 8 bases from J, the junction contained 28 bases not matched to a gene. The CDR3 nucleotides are TGTGCCAGCAGTGAAGCGCTTCGCCAGAGATTATCTGAGGCGGGAGTAAGGGATGAGCAGTTCTTC. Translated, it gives CASSEALRQRLSEAGVRDEQFF.

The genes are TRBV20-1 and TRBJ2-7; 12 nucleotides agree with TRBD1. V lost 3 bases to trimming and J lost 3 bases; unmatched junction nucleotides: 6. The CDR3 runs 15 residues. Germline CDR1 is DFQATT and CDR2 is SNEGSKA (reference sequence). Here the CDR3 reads CSASHGTGGFYEQYF. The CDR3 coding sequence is TGCAGTGCTAGTCATGGGACAGGGGGCTTCTACGAGCAGTACTTC.

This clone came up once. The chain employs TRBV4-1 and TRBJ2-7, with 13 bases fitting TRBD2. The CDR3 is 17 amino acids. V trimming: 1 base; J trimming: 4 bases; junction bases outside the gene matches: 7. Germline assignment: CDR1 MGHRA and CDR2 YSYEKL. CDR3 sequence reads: CASSQGLAGGSSYEQYF. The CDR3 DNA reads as TGCGCCAGCAGCCAAGGACTAGCGGGAGGATCGAGTTACGAGCAGTACTTC.

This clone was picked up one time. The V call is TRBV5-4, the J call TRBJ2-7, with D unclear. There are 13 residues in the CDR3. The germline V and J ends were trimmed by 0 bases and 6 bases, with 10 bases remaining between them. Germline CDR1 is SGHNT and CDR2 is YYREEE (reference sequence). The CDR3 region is CASSLDTALEQYF. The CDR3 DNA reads TGTGCCAGCAGCTTGGATACTGCGCTCGAGCAGTACTTC.

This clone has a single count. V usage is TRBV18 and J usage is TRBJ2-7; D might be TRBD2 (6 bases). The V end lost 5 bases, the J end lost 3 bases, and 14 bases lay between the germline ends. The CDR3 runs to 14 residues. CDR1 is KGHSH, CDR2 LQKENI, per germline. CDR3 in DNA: TGTGCCAGCTCAAGTAGCGGACGGAACTACGAGCAGTACTTC. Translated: CASSSSGRNYEQYF.